This is a list of T cell receptor delta chains from one sample in a study of delta chains in infants with herpesvirus infections. TCRdb re-called clones from the RT-PCR reads via CATT. Found here are some 1,500 delta-chain clones, nearly 35% of them singletons; the top ten hold around 20%. Here the sequenced sample was peripheral blood, taken at time point 1 of longitudinal follow-up. These receptors all come from a human donor who was a Ugandan infant, either HIV-exposed or HIV-unexposed (not recorded which). CDR3s include the opening cysteine and the closing phenylalanine or tryptophan. The D gene is left open where the match is weak. The size entry is marked missing in some rows and otherwise reads once, few, many or a size class.

cdr3_nt: TGTGCTCTTCCGGGGGGAGACTACTGGGGGATCGGTACCGATAAACTCATCTTT
cdr3_aa: CALPGGDYWGIGTDKLIF
d_call: TRDD3
j_call: TRDJ1
clone_size: large
v_call: TRDV1

cdr3_nt: TGTGCTCTTGGGGAACGGAACACCGATAAACTCATCTTT
cdr3_aa: CALGERNTDKLIF
d_call: -
j_call: TRDJ1
clone_size: large
v_call: TRDV1

cdr3_nt: TGTGCTCTTGGGGACGGTAGTCACGTACTGGAGAGGCGAGATAAACTCATCTTT
cdr3_aa: CALGDGSHVLERRDKLIF
d_call: -
j_call: TRDJ1
clone_size: large
v_call: TRDV1

cdr3_nt: TGTGCCTTATCCCTGGGGGACGCTAGCTCCTGGGACACCCGACAGATGTTTTTC
cdr3_aa: CALSLGDASSWDTRQMFF
d_call: TRDD3
j_call: TRDJ3
clone_size: large
v_call: TRDV3

cdr3_nt: TGTGCTCTTGGGGTGGCCTTCCTACGTCTGGGGGTCTCCGATAAACTCATCTTT
cdr3_aa: CALGVAFLRLGVSDKLIF
d_call: TRDD2
j_call: TRDJ1
clone_size: hyperexpanded
v_call: TRDV1

cdr3_nt: TGTGCTCTTGGGGAACAACCCCCTACATCCCGACTGGGGGATAACGATAAACTCATCTTT
cdr3_aa: CALGEQPPTSRLGDNDKLIF
d_call: TRDD3
j_call: TRDJ1
clone_size: medium-sized
v_call: TRDV1

cdr3_nt: TGTGCTCTTGGGGAACTGACTAATCCCTTTACTGGGGGCCGTCTCTCCTGGGACACCCGACAGATGTTTTTC
cdr3_aa: CALGELTNPFTGGRLSWDTRQMFF
d_call: TRDD3
j_call: TRDJ3
clone_size: -
v_call: TRDV1

cdr3_nt: TGTGCTTATAGGAGCGGCCTTCCTATTTCGTACTGGGGAACCGATAAACTCATCTTT
cdr3_aa: CAYRSGLPISYWGTDKLIF
d_call: -
j_call: TRDJ1
clone_size: large
v_call: TRAV38-2/DV8

cdr3_nt: TGTGCTCTTAGAGGAGGGATCCCAACTGGGGGATACAGCACCGATAAACTCATCTTT
cdr3_aa: CALRGGIPTGGYSTDKLIF
d_call: TRDD3
j_call: TRDJ1
clone_size: medium-sized
v_call: TRDV1

cdr3_nt: TGTGCTCTTGGGGAACTGACGGTTCACGGGGGGCCGTACACCGATAAACTCATCTTT
cdr3_aa: CALGELTVHGGPYTDKLIF
d_call: -
j_call: TRDJ1
clone_size: medium-sized
v_call: TRDV1

cdr3_nt: TGTGCTCTTGGGGAACTCCGGGGGGAATGGGGGATACTATACACCGATAAACTCATCTTT
cdr3_aa: CALGELRGEWGILYTDKLIF
d_call: TRDD3
j_call: TRDJ1
clone_size: medium-sized
v_call: TRDV1

cdr3_nt: TGTGCTCTTGGGGACCACCTTCCTTCGGGACTGGGGGACACCGATAAACTCATCTTT
cdr3_aa: CALGDHLPSGLGDTDKLIF
d_call: -
j_call: TRDJ1
clone_size: -
v_call: TRDV1

cdr3_nt: TGTGCTCTTGGGGACTGGGGGGGCCCTCGCTGCGATAAACTCATCTTT
cdr3_aa: CALGDWGGPRCDKLIF
d_call: TRDD3
j_call: TRDJ1
clone_size: -
v_call: TRDV1

cdr3_nt: TGTGCCTGTGACACACTGGGAGATGCGGACGATAAACTCATCTTT
cdr3_aa: CACDTLGDADDKLIF
d_call: -
j_call: TRDJ1
clone_size: -
v_call: TRDV2

cdr3_nt: TGTGCCTGTGACTCCGTACTGGGGGTCGTGCCGTCGGACACCGATAAACTCATCTTT
cdr3_aa: CACDSVLGVVPSDTDKLIF
d_call: TRDD3
j_call: TRDJ1
clone_size: medium-sized
v_call: TRDV2

cdr3_nt: TGTGCTCTTGGGGAACTGGGGTTCCTACGCCCTGGTACTGGGGGATACGTGCCCTACCCCGATAAACTCATCTTT
cdr3_aa: CALGELGFLRPGTGGYVPYPDKLIF
d_call: TRDD3
j_call: TRDJ1
clone_size: medium-sized
v_call: TRDV1

cdr3_nt: TGTGCTCTTGGGGAACGTACCTACTTGGGGGATACCGGCATAGGCGATAAACTCATCTTT
cdr3_aa: CALGERTYLGDTGIGDKLIF
d_call: TRDD3
j_call: TRDJ1
clone_size: medium-sized
v_call: TRDV1

cdr3_nt: TGTGCTCTTGGGTTTCATTCAGTACTGGGGGGATACCCTAAGTACACCGATAAACTCATCTTT
cdr3_aa: CALGFHSVLGGYPKYTDKLIF
d_call: TRDD3
j_call: TRDJ1
clone_size: few
v_call: TRDV1

cdr3_nt: TGTGCTCTTGGGGAACTCATAATTCCTCTGGGGGATACGCGTAACACCGATAAACTCATCTTT
cdr3_aa: CALGELIIPLGDTRNTDKLIF
d_call: TRDD3
j_call: TRDJ1
clone_size: large
v_call: TRDV1

cdr3_nt: TGTGCAATGAGAGAGGTCCCTCAGCTGGGGGATAGGAGTGATAAACTCATCTTT
cdr3_aa: CAMREVPQLGDRSDKLIF
d_call: TRDD3
j_call: TRDJ1
clone_size: -
v_call: TRAV14/DV4

cdr3_nt: TGTGCCTGTGACACCCTGGGGGATAAGGCACAACTCTTCTTT
cdr3_aa: CACDTLGDKAQLFF
d_call: TRDD3
j_call: TRDJ2
clone_size: medium-sized
v_call: TRDV2

cdr3_nt: TGTGCTCTTGGGGAAGGGGCTAAAGGAAATCCCGATAAACTCATCTTT
cdr3_aa: CALGEGAKGNPDKLIF
d_call: -
j_call: TRDJ1
clone_size: -
v_call: TRDV1

cdr3_nt: TGTGCTCTTGGGAATCGGGCGCTGAGGGGAGGCGGCGATAAACTCATCTTT
cdr3_aa: CALGNRALRGGGDKLIF
d_call: -
j_call: TRDJ1
clone_size: large
v_call: TRDV1

cdr3_nt: TGTGCCTGTGACACCTGGGGGATGACAGCACAACTCTTCTTT
cdr3_aa: CACDTWGMTAQLFF
d_call: TRDD3
j_call: TRDJ2
clone_size: large
v_call: TRDV2

cdr3_nt: TGTGCCTGCCAAGGGCTGCTGGGGGATCCACAGACCGATAAACTCATCTTT
cdr3_aa: CACQGLLGDPQTDKLIF
d_call: TRDD3
j_call: TRDJ1
clone_size: large
v_call: TRDV3

cdr3_nt: TGTGCCTGTGACAGGGTCCTAGGACTGGGGGATAAGGGCTTGACAGCACAACTCTTCTTT
cdr3_aa: CACDRVLGLGDKGLTAQLFF
d_call: TRDD3
j_call: TRDJ2
clone_size: medium-sized
v_call: TRDV2

cdr3_nt: TGTGCCTGTTCCGTACTGGGGGATACGCGGAGGTCCGATAAACTCATCTTT
cdr3_aa: CACSVLGDTRRSDKLIF
d_call: TRDD3
j_call: TRDJ1
clone_size: medium-sized
v_call: TRDV2

cdr3_nt: TGTGCAGCAAGCGCGGGAGGATACGGGGCTTTGACAGCACAACTCTTCTTT
cdr3_aa: CAASAGGYGALTAQLFF
d_call: TRDD3
j_call: TRDJ2
clone_size: medium-sized
v_call: TRAV29/DV5

cdr3_nt: TGTGCTCTTGGAGGGCGGGGGATACGAGGAGGGGATAAACTCATCTTT
cdr3_aa: CALGGRGIRGGDKLIF
d_call: TRDD3
j_call: TRDJ1
clone_size: -
v_call: TRDV1

cdr3_nt: TGTGCCTGTGACGCCCTGGGGGATACCTCTTTGACAGCACAACTCTTCTTT
cdr3_aa: CACDALGDTSLTAQLFF
d_call: TRDD3
j_call: TRDJ2
clone_size: large
v_call: TRDV2

cdr3_nt: TGTGCTCTTGGGGAACTTTGGGCTGACTGGGGGATTAGGGGGGCCGATAAACTCATCTTT
cdr3_aa: CALGELWADWGIRGADKLIF
d_call: TRDD3
j_call: TRDJ1
clone_size: few
v_call: TRDV1

cdr3_nt: TGTGCCTCCCCGCCTTCCCAACGTTGGGGGCCCTCGGGGATTTTCGATAAACTCATCTTT
cdr3_aa: CASPPSQRWGPSGIFDKLIF
d_call: -
j_call: TRDJ1
clone_size: large
v_call: TRDV3

cdr3_nt: TGTGCTCTTGTCCCAACCCCGGGGCCCAGGAGGTACACCGATAAACTCATCTTT
cdr3_aa: CALVPTPGPRRYTDKLIF
d_call: -
j_call: TRDJ1
clone_size: large
v_call: TRDV1

cdr3_nt: TGTGCTCTTGGGGAACTGGAGGGGGGGTTCTACGGGCGCCTTAATGGGGGATACCAGGTCCATAAACTCATCTTT
cdr3_aa: CALGELEGGFYGRLNGGYQVHKLIF
d_call: TRDD3
j_call: TRDJ1
clone_size: few
v_call: TRDV1

cdr3_nt: TGTGCCTGTGACACCTTAAGTAAACTCATCTTT
cdr3_aa: CACDTLSKLIF
d_call: -
j_call: TRDJ1
clone_size: large
v_call: TRDV2

cdr3_nt: TGTGCCTGTGACACCGTCCTGGGGGATACGCTCTGGGACACCCGACAGATGTTTTTC
cdr3_aa: CACDTVLGDTLWDTRQMFF
d_call: TRDD3
j_call: TRDJ3
clone_size: few
v_call: TRDV2

cdr3_nt: TGTGCTCTTGGGCGACAAATGTACACCGATAAACTCATCTTT
cdr3_aa: CALGRQMYTDKLIF
d_call: -
j_call: TRDJ1
clone_size: medium-sized
v_call: TRDV1

cdr3_nt: TGTGCTCTTGGGGAAGGTTACACTAATCCTTATACTGGATCCCGCGATAAACTCATCTTT
cdr3_aa: CALGEGYTNPYTGSRDKLIF
d_call: -
j_call: TRDJ1
clone_size: -
v_call: TRDV1

cdr3_nt: TGTGCTCTTGGGACCACTACTCGCGGGCCTTTTAAGCCGAGGTACACCGATAAACTCATCTTT
cdr3_aa: CALGTTTRGPFKPRYTDKLIF
d_call: -
j_call: TRDJ1
clone_size: large
v_call: TRDV1

cdr3_nt: TGTGCTCTTGGGGAACTCCGCCTACTCGGGGGCCCCCCCTACACCGATAAACTCATCTTT
cdr3_aa: CALGELRLLGGPPYTDKLIF
d_call: -
j_call: TRDJ1
clone_size: medium-sized
v_call: TRDV1

cdr3_nt: TGTGCTCTTGGGGAACGGGGAGTGGTCACCGATAAACTCATCTTT
cdr3_aa: CALGERGVVTDKLIF
d_call: -
j_call: TRDJ1
clone_size: -
v_call: TRDV1

cdr3_nt: TGTGCTGTGGGGGCCCCCCTTAAGGGGGATACGTCTAACAATAAGACCGATAAACTCATCTTT
cdr3_aa: CAVGAPLKGDTSNNKTDKLIF
d_call: TRDD3
j_call: TRDJ1
clone_size: medium-sized
v_call: TRAV36/DV7

cdr3_nt: TGTGCCTGTGATGAATGGGGGATGACAGCACAACTCTTCTTT
cdr3_aa: CACDEWGMTAQLFF
d_call: TRDD3
j_call: TRDJ2
clone_size: large
v_call: TRDV2